This T cell receptor (beta chain) derives from a study of post-analysis software for immune sequencing data. Study-level background: Relapsing-remitting, secondary progressive and progressive-relapsing courses of multiple sclerosis were included. General study findings and limits: Controls' normalized Chao1 diversity significantly exceeded that of multiple sclerosis patients. Patients showed TRBV5-6, TRBV5-1 and TRBV20-1 among roughly 5 TRBV segments more frequent than in controls.

CDR1 and CDR2 from the germline V gene are SGDLS and YYNGEE. With V trimmed by 4 bases and J by 8 bases, 12 bases remained unmatched. The CDR3 covers 15 residues. The TCR beta cDNA libraries carried unique molecular identifiers. TCRdb fed the PCR reads into MiXCR, producing one record per CDR3 protein. The top ten hold under 9% of the sample, which has hundreds of thousands of distinct CDR3 sequences, about 40% seen once. For this clonotype: Its target is unknown.

The origin of this receptor is a girl aged 2 to 9 with multiple sclerosis. The specimen sequenced was blood. The rearrangement links TRBV9 to TRBJ1-2; 9 bases line up with TRBD1. The CDR3 bases are TGTGCCAGCAGCCTGGGGGGACAGGGTGTCGAGGGCTACACCTTC. Its protein product is CASSLGGQGVEGYTF.